The rows below give T cell receptor beta chains drawn from one sample of a study of blood T cell repertoires in COVID-19. Data came from immunoSEQ multiplex PCR; TCRdb stores just in-frame clones and leaves some out. This sample has fewer than 350,000 clones, with over 75% found just once. Sequenced: peripheral blood. The source of these receptors is a man younger than 35 with active or convalescent COVID-19. Both conserved end residues are part of each CDR3.

j_gene: TRBJ1-2; len: 13; v_gene: TRBV10-3; CDR3aa: CAIGQGGVYGYTF
j_gene: TRBJ1-5; len: 17; v_gene: TRBV6-1; CDR3aa: CASSGQGVVGSNQPQHF
j_gene: TRBJ1-1; len: 13; v_gene: TRBV18; CDR3aa: CASSSQGRTEAFF
j_gene: TRBJ1-5; len: 14; v_gene: TRBV11-2; CDR3aa: CASSLGRGNQPQHF
j_gene: TRBJ2-3; len: 16; v_gene: TRBV3-1/TRBV3-2; CDR3aa: CASSQDGGAVTDTQYF
j_gene: TRBJ2-7; len: 15; v_gene: TRBV5-1; CDR3aa: CASSGGTGGAKEQYF
j_gene: TRBJ2-3; len: 16; v_gene: TRBV2; CDR3aa: CASSEASTSGGDTQYF
j_gene: TRBJ2-5; len: 16; v_gene: TRBV13; CDR3aa: CASSLTMGGPKETQYF
j_gene: TRBJ1-4; len: 15; v_gene: TRBV15; CDR3aa: CATSRVTQPNEKLFF
j_gene: TRBJ2-1; len: 14; v_gene: TRBV14; CDR3aa: CASSFYDNYNEQFF
j_gene: TRBJ1-6; len: 19; v_gene: TRBV19; CDR3aa: CASSPLMVTGGSYNSPLHF